One sample yielded the 4 T cell receptor beta chains listed below, sequenced in a study of blood T cell repertoires in COVID-19. The table came from immunoSEQ multiplex PCR; TCRdb's copy has only in-frame clones and leaves some out. The sample lists a few hundred thousand clones, around 88% occurring once. Sequencing was carried out using peripheral blood. The receptors originated from a woman in her twenties or thirties who had recovered from COVID-19.

CDR3 nucleotides: TGTGCCACCAGCCGCGACGGGAGCCGAGATACGCAGTATTTT. Encoded protein: CATSRDGSRDTQYF. The chain links TRBV15 to TRBJ2-3; D may be TRBD2 (6 bases). The CDR3 is made up of 14 amino acids. Per germline, CDR1 LNHNV and CDR2 YYDKDF (reference sequence). The V and J ends lost 5 bases and 5 bases respectively, with 14 bases between them. Filled out from reference TRBV15 and TRBJ2-3, the complete variable domain reads DAMVIQNPRYQVTQFGKPVTLSCSQTLNHNVMYWYQQKSSQAPKLLFHYYDKDFNNEADTPDNFQSRRPNTSFCFLDIRSPGLGDTAMYLCATSRDGSRDTQYFGPGTRLTVL.

The CDR3 DNA is TGTGCCAGCAGCTCCGGACAGGGCTTTGGAAACACCATATATTTT. Its translation is CASSSGQGFGNTIYF. The rearrangement joins TRBV7-9 to TRBJ1-3, with TRBD1 identical over 8 bases. V was pared by 4 bases and J by 3 bases, with 5 bases of the junction left unmatched. CDR3 length: 15 amino acids. Germline assignment: CDR1 SEHNR and CDR2 FQNEAQ (reference sequence).

This clone showed up just a few times. The genes are TRBV24-1 and TRBJ1-2; TRBD1 might be the D (6 bases). Trimming shortened V by 3 bases and J by 8 bases, and 12 bases separated the two germline ends. CDR3 size: 13 residues. Per germline, CDR1 KGHDR and CDR2 SFDVKD. CDR3 sequence: CATSDLDREGYTF. The CDR3 DNA reads TGTGCCACCAGTGATCTGGACAGAGAGGGCTACACCTTC.

The chain joins TRBV3-1 (or the pseudogene TRBV3-2) to TRBJ1-3, with TRBD1 matching 10 bases. Germline CDR1 reads LGHDT; CDR2 reads YNNKEL (reference sequence). Germline trimming cut 5 bases from V and 10 bases from J; bases unmatched to any gene: 11. This CDR3 is 15 amino acids long. CDR3 amino acids: CASSVGVGTGVTIYF. The CDR3 DNA reads as TGTGCCAGCAGCGTTGGAGTGGGGACAGGGGTTACCATATATTTT.